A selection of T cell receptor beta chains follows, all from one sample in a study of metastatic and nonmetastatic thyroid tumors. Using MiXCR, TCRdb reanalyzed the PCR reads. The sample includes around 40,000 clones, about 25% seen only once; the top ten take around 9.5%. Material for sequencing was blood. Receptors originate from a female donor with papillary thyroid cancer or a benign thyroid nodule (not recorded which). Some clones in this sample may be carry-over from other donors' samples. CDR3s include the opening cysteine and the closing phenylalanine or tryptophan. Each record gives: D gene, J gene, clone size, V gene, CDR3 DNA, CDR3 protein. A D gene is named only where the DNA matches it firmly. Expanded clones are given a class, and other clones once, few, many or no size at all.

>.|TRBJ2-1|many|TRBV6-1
TGTGCCAGCAGAGACCGACAGCAGGCGCCCTACAATGAGCAGTTCTTC
CASRDRQQAPYNEQFF
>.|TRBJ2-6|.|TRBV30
TGTGCCTGGAGTGTTGGGAGCAGGGCCTTCTCTGGGGCCAACGTCCTGACTTTC
CAWSVGSRAFSGANVLTF
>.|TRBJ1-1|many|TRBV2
TGTGCCAGCAGCCTCGACTTCGAAGCTTTCTTT
CASSLDFEAFF
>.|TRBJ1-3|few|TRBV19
TGTGCCAGTAGTACGGCCCGAGGGACTGGAAACACCATATATTTT
CASSTARGTGNTIYF
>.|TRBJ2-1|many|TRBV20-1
TGCAGTGCTAGAAATGGTCAGGGGAATGACAATGAGCAGTTCTTC
CSARNGQGNDNEQFF
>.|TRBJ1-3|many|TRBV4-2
TGTGCCAGCAGCCCTGCCCCAGACAGGCTAACTGGAAACACCATATATTTT
CASSPAPDRLTGNTIYF
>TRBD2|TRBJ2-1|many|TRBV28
TGTGCCAGCAGTTCATACTCCGGGACTAAAGGCAATGAGCAGTTCTTC
CASSSYSGTKGNEQFF
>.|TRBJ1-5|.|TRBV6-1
TGTGCCAGCAGTGAACAGCAGGGAGCTAGGAGCAATCAGCCCCAGCATTTT
CASSEQQGARSNQPQHF
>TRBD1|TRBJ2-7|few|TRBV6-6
TGTGCCAGCAGTTACCAGGGGGGGACAGGGAATAAGTACTTC
CASSYQGGTGNKYF
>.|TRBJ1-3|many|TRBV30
TGTGCCTGGAGCAACCCGGGAAACACCATATATTTT
CAWSNPGNTIYF
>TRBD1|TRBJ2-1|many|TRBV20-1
TGCAGTGCTCCGGACAGGGTGTCCTACAATGAGCAGTTCTTC
CSAPDRVSYNEQFF
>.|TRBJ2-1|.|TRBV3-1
TGTGCCAGCAGCCAAGATGTTTTCTTCGAAGGATTGGATGAGCAGTTCTTC
CASSQDVFFEGLDEQFF
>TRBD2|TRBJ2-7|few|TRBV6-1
TGTGCCAGCGCCAGGGCGGGAGTTTCTTCGGGTGAGCAGTACTTC
CASARAGVSSGEQYF
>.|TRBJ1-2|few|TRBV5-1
TGCGCCAGCAGCTTGGAAACCGGTAGCCAGGGCCATGGCTACACCTTC
CASSLETGSQGHGYTF
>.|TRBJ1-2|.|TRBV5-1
TGCGCCAGCAGCTTGGCTGTGGGTAGATTGGCTAACTATGGCTACACCTTC
CASSLAVGRLANYGYTF
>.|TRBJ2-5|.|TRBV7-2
TGTGCCAGCAGCTTTTCCTGGCGGGAGACCCAGTACTTC
CASSFSWRETQYF
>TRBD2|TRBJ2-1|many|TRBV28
TGTGCCAGCAGCCCTGAACTAGCGGGCTCTCGGGATGAGCAGTTCTTC
CASSPELAGSRDEQFF
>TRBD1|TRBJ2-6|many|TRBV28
TGTGCCAGCAACTCGGTAGGGGGCGGCCCTGGGGCCAACGTCCTGACTTTC
CASNSVGGGPGANVLTF
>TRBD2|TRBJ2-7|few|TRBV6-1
TGTGCCAGCAGTGTCGGGACTAGCGGGAAGTCGGCTTACGAGCAGTACTTC
CASSVGTSGKSAYEQYF
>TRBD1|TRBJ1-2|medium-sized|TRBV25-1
TGTGCCAGCAGTGAACAGGGGGTTGCCTATGGCTACACCTTC
CASSEQGVAYGYTF
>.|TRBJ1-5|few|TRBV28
TGTGCCAGCATTTTAATTGTAAGCCAGCCCCAGCATTTT
CASILIVSQPQHF
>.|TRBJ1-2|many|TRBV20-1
TGCAGTGCTAGGTCAGAGAATAACTATGGCTACACCTTC
CSARSENNYGYTF
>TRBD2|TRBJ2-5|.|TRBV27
TGTGCCAGCAGACCCTCAAATAGCGGGGGCGTAGCCCAGTACTTC
CASRPSNSGGVAQYF
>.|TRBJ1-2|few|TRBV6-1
TGTGCCAGCAGTGAACGGAAAAACTATGGCTACACCTTC
CASSERKNYGYTF
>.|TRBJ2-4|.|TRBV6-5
TGTGCCAGCAGTTACTCGAGGGGAGGCGGGGACATTCAGTACTTC
CASSYSRGGGDIQYF
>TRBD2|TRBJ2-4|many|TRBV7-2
TGTGCCAGCAGCTCATGGACTAGCGGGGAGGGCGTTCAGTACTTC
CASSSWTSGEGVQYF
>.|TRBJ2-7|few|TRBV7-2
TGTGCCAGCAGCATGGGTCTCGGGGGTGTGTACGAGCAGTACTTC
CASSMGLGGVYEQYF
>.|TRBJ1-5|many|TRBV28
TGTGCCAGCAGTTTATGGAATAGCAATCAGCCCCAGCATTTT
CASSLWNSNQPQHF
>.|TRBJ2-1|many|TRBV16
TGTGCCAGCACACTAACAAACAATGAGCAGTTCTTC
CASTLTNNEQFF
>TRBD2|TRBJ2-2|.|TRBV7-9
TGTGCCAGCAACCATGGGGAGGGTTGGACCGGGGAGCTGTTTTTT
CASNHGEGWTGELFF
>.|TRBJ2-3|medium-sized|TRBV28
TGTGCCAGCAGTTCGACACCTCCGGGGGATACGCAGTATTTT
CASSSTPPGDTQYF
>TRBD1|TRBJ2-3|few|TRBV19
TGTGCCAGTAGTATCAAAGGACAGGAAGATACGCAGTATTTT
CASSIKGQEDTQYF
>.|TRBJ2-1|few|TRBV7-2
TGTGCCAGCACCCTGGAGACAGGTAAGAAGTTCTTC
CASTLETGKKFF
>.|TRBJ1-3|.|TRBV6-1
TGTGCCAGCAGTGAAGTTTCAGGGGGAAACACCATATATTTT
CASSEVSGGNTIYF
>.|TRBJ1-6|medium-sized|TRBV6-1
TGTGCCAGCAGTGACAACTATAATTCACCCCTCCACTTT
CASSDNYNSPLHF
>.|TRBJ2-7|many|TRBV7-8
TGTGCCAGCAGCTTAGTTATAGGGGCAGGGCCGTACGAGCAGTACTTC
CASSLVIGAGPYEQYF
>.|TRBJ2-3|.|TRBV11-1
TGTGCCAGCAGCTTTCTGTTGGGACTCTCGGACACATATGCGCAGTATTTT
CASSFLLGLSDTYAQYF
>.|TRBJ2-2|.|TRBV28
TGTGCCAGCAGTTCCCATCTCGGGCGTGAGGACCCTAAAAACACCGGGGAGCTGTTTTTT
CASSSHLGREDPKNTGELFF
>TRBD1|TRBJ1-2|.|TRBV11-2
TGTGCCAGCAGCTATCAGCCGGGGACAGGTCACGGATATGGCTGCACCTTC
CASSYQPGTGHGYGCTF
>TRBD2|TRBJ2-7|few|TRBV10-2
TGCGCCAAAACCAATAGCGGGTTTGCCTACGAGGAGTACTTC
CAKTNSGFAYEEYF
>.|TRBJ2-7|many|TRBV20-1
TGCAGTGCTAGAGAAGCAGCTGACTACGAGCAGTACTTC
CSAREAADYEQYF
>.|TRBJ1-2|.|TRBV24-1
TGTGCCACCAGCGAGGGAGTTGCCTATGGCTACACCTTC
CATSEGVAYGYTF